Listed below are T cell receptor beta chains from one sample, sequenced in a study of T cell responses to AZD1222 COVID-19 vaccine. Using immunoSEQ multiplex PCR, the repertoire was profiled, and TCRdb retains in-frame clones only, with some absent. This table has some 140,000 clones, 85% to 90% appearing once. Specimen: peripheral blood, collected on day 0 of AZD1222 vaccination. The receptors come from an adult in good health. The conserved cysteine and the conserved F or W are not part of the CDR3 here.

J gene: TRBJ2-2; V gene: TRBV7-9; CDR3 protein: ASRPGQGAYMGGELF
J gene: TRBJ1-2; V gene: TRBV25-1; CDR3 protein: ASSEGRSYGYT
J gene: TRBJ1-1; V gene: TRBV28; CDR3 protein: AAAIGGVNTEAF
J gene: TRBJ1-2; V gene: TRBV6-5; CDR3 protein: ASSPEQPNYGYT
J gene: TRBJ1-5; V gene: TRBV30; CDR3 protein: AWSDSTDQPQH
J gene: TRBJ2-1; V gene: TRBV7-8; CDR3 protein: ASSLAAPYRDRSYNEQF
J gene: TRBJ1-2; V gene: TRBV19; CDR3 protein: ASSNLQGDYGYT
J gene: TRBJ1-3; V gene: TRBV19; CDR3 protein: ASSIDPSSGNTIY
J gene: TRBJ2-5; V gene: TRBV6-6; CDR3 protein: ASSYRWVREGETQY
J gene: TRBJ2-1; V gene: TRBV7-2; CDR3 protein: ASSLVAGQGDYNEQF
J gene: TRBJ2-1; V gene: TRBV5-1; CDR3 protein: ASSLTSGRIIDDEQF
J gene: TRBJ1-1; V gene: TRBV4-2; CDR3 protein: ASSRRQGGNTEAF
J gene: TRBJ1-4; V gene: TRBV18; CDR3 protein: ASSPQSWSGEKLF
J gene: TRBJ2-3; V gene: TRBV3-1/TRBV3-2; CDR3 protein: ASSLRDRDADTQY
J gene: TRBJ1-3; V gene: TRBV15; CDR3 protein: ATSRGGRSGSSGNTIY
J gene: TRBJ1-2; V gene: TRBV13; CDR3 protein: ASSQRPKAGRGGYT
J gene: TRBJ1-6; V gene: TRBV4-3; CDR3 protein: ASSQGHGITPLH
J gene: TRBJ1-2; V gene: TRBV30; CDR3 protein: AWSSGTGGIRGYT
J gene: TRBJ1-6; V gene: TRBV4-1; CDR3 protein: ASSFRDRVNSPLH
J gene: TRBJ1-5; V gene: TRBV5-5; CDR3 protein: ASSLAGDRRNQPQH
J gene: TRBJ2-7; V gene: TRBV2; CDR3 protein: ASREDGSYEQY
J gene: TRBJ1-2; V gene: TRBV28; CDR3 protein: ASRGQGQSLGYT
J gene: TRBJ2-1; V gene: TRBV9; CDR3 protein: ASSPRDSYNEQF
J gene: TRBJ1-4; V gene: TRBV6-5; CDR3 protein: ASSYIAVEKLF
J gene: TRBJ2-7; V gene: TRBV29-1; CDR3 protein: SVEDLDRAEQY
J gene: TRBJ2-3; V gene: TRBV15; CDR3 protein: ATSTTRGIEGTDTQY
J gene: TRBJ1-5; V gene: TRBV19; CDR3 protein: ASSIGRWQGAQH
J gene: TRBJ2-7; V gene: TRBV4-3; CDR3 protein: ASSQNPGGPPNEQY
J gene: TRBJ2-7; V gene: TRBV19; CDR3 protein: ASSIRDALYEQY
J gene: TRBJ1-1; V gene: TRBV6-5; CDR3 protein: ASSYGGRTEAF
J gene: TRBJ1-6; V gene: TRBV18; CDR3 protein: ASSPRQGGQSPLH
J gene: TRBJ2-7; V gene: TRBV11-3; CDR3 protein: ASSLGRGSYEQY
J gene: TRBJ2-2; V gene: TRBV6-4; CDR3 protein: ASSESESGELF
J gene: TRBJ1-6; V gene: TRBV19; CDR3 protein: ASSMLVGNNYNSPLH
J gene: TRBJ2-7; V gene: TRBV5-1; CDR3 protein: ASSKENNYEQY
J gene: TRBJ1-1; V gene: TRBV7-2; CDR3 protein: ASSLLQGRRGRTEAF
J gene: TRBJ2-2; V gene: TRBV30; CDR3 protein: AWKGLAGEVPHTGELF
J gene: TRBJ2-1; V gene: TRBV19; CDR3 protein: ASSERSDSFNEQF
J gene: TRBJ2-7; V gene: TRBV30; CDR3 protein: AWSAGGQAFLYSYEQY
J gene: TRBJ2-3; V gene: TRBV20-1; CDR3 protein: SSTGGDTQY
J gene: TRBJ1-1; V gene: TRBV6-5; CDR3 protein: ASSYVMNTEAF
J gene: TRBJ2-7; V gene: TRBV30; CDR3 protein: AWGDYEQY
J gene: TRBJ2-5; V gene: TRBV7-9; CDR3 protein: ASSSPRTGGWETQY
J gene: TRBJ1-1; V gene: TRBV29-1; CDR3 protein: SVSLTGTEAF
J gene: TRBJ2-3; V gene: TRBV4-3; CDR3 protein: ASSQDAGSTDTQY
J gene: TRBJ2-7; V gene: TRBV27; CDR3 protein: ASSWFGDEQY
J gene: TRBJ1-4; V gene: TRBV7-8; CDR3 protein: ASRPWTGWGEKLF
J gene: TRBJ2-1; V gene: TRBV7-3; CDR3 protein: ASSLGGPGNEQF
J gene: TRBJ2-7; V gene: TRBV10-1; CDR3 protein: ASSDSITSYEQY
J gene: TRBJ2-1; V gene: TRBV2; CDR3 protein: ASSGSITGYSYNEQF
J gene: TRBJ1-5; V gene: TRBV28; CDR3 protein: ASRVQGQPQH
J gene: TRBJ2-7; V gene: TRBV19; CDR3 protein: ASSIRMVAGGYEQY
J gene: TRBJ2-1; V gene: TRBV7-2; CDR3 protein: ASSLFRDPRRNEQF
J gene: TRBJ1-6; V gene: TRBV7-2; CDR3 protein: ASSQQGGNSPLH
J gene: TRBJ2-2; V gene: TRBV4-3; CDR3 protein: ASSHKFKNTGELF